The present entry profiles one T cell receptor beta chain with its context. Only in-frame clones appear in the TCRdb table, and some are missing; sequencing was by immunoSEQ multiplex PCR. The table shows about 95,000 clones, with over 75% occurring only once. The CDR3 loop spans 14 amino acids. Germline CDR1 is MNHEY and CDR2 is SVGEGT. The V end was cut by 1 base, the J end by 4 bases, with 9 bases between. This sample is drawn from a study of blood T cell repertoires in COVID-19. The V gene is TRBV6-2 or TRBV6-3, the J gene TRBJ2-3, with D uncertain. The clonotype was recovered from a man older than 75 with active or convalescent COVID-19. The sequenced material came from peripheral blood. The CDR3 loop reads CASSYLAGADTQYF. The CDR3 region has the DNA TGTGCCAGCAGTTACTTGGCTGGAGCAGATACGCAGTATTTT.